The sequence of this T cell receptor (beta chain) was determined in a study of OX40 agonist ivuxolimab in advanced cancers. For the study in its entirety: Ivuxolimab was a fully human IgG2 agonistic monoclonal antibody targeting the costimulatory receptor OX40 (CD134). Intravenous ivuxolimab was administered to patients every 2 weeks at six dose levels: 0.01, 0.1, 0.3, 1.5, 3 and 10 mg/kg. Three dose-escalation patients achieved partial responses, one with hepatocellular carcinoma and two with cutaneous melanoma. A male proportion of roughly 85% and a mean age of roughly 55 years, ranging from about 23 to 79, were recorded for the dose-escalation cohort. The paper covers the monotherapy dose-escalation part of the phase I ivuxolimab trial, which included N ≈ 57 patients. Among the approximately 54 dose-escalation patients, 19 had hepatocellular carcinoma, roughly 15 melanoma, 9 renal cell carcinoma and 9 head and neck cancer. Patients were allowed to have had prior anti-PD-1, anti-PD-L1 or anti-CTLA-4 therapy, and approximately 43% of the dose-escalation patients had previously received checkpoint inhibitors. Peripheral TCRbeta sequencing aimed to test whether ivuxolimab altered TCR sequence diversity and caused clonal T-cell expansion.

For sequencing of the TCRbeta CDR3 region, genomic DNA was extracted from the sorted cells. The immunoSEQ Assay was used for sequencing of TCRbeta CDR3 regions. TCRdb retrieved this table from immuneACCESS and kept in-frame rearrangements only. Not all clones are present; in checked studies, unresolved V genes account for under half, and no reason is known for the remainder. The sample yields 90,000 to 100,000 clones; around nine tenths were counted once. The top ten constitute 0.7% to 0.9% of the sample. Taken from cysteine to phenylalanine, the CDR3 has 13 residues. The entry retains the CDR3 DNA only, 39 bases that are in frame from base 1. Trimming costs V 1 base and J 4 bases, and their ends lie 7 bases apart. The germline V gene provides CDR1 SNHLY and CDR2 FYNNEI. Note on this clone: Its antigen is not yet known. Base-call qualities are not available, and no considerably larger clone is one nucleotide away.

What the authors observed across the whole study: Which antigens the clonally expanded peripheral T cells were specific for was not determined. Clonal expansion of both CD4+ and CD8+ blood T cells was observed from baseline to week 6 at doses 0.1 to 3.0 mg/kg. After ivuxolimab, expanded clones were on average more numerous among CD8+ T cells than among CD4+ T cells. Low levels of normalized T-cell clonal expansion were also seen in some patients who did not respond. In partial responders in the 0.1-3.0 mg/kg groups, normalized peripheral clonal expansion was found to be among the lowest, especially among CD8+ T cells.

The trial excluded patients who had a history of autoimmune disease or who were on systemic immunosuppression. Peripheral blood for TCR sequencing was collected from all dose cohorts at baseline, on cycle 4 day 1, and on cycle 7 day 1. Samples came from an open-label, multicenter, first-in-human phase I dose-escalation trial of ivuxolimab. Adults with locally advanced or metastatic melanoma, renal cell carcinoma, hepatocellular carcinoma or head and neck squamous cell carcinoma were enrolled in the trial. Before TCR sequencing, CD4+ and CD8+ T cells were separately sorted from peripheral blood. The material was CD4+ or CD8+ T cells sorted from blood, obtained in a trial of the OX40 agonist ivuxolimab. This TCR derives from an adult with an advanced solid tumor such as melanoma, head and neck, liver or kidney cancer. The V and J segments used are TRBV2 and TRBJ1-2, with TRBD1 tentatively as D gene (5 bases match). CDR3 region: CASSEGQLYGYTF. The DNA sequence reads TGTGCCAGCAGTGAAGGACAGCTCTATGGCTACACCTTC.